These 14 T cell receptor beta chains were all obtained from the same sample, sequenced in a study of cytomegalovirus exposure and HLA in healthy donors. 13 Jbeta primers and 60 Vbeta primers were used for the PCR. Sequencing was performed with immunoSEQ multiplex PCR; in TCRdb, only in-frame clones are kept and a portion is missing. The table includes about 130,000 clones, around 80% detected once. The sample consisted of PBMCs. Receptors were obtained from a man aged 40-49 years in good health and CMV-seropositive.

The chain is built from TRBV6-6 and TRBJ2-5, with TRBD2 matching 7 bases. Losses at the gene ends were 7 bases for V and 5 bases for J; bases not matched to a gene: 10. This CDR3 region has 14 residues. The germline V gene has CDR1 MNHNY and CDR2 SVGAGI (reference sequence). This CDR3 is CASTIGLVGETQYF. DNA for the CDR3: TGTGCCAGCACTATCGGACTAGTCGGCGAGACCCAGTACTTC.

This clone was seen more than once but under ten times. This chain connects TRBV7-6 to TRBJ1-1, with D possibly being TRBD1 (6 bases). With 4 bases removed from V and 0 bases from J, the gap between germline ends came to 18 bases. There are 17 residues in the CDR3. CDR1 SGHVS and CDR2 FNYEAQ come from the germline V gene. In DNA, the CDR3 is TGTGCCAGCAGCTGGACAGCCTTAGAGCCCCTGAACACTGAAGCTTTCTTT. This gives the protein CASSWTALEPLNTEAFF.

This clone was seen just once. The J gene is TRBJ2-3, the V gene TRBV10-2; 11 bases fit TRBD2. From germline, CDR1 is WSHSY and CDR2 SAAADI. This CDR3 contains 16 residues. J gave up 2 bases and V 2 bases, and 3 bases lay outside the gene matches. The CDR3 loop is CASSEKTSGNTDTQYF. DNA for the CDR3: TGCGCCAGCAGTGAGAAGACTAGCGGGAACACAGATACGCAGTATTTT.

This clone has just one count. J is TRBJ2-7 and V is TRBV6-1; D is unresolved. CDR3 size: 13 residues. The V end lost 10 bases, the J end lost 3 bases, and 16 bases lay between the germline ends. Per germline, CDR1 MNHNS and CDR2 SASEGT. For the CDR3, the DNA is TGTGCCACCGTTCCGCTAGTGCTCTACGAGCAGTACTTC. It codes for CATVPLVLYEQYF.

This clone was seen only once. The rearrangement links TRBV7-9 to TRBJ2-7; 7 nucleotides line up with TRBD2. J was trimmed by 4 bases and V by 5 bases; bases with no gene match: 11. The CDR3 is 15 residues long. Germline V gene lookup returns CDR1 SEHNR and CDR2 FQNEAQ (reference sequence). In nucleotides, the CDR3 is TGTGCCAGCAGCCCCCTTGGGGCGGGAGAGTACGAGCAGTACTTC. Translated, it gives CASSPLGAGEYEQYF.

This clone was observed a handful of times. This chain connects TRBV2 to TRBJ1-5; no clear D. The CDR3 contains 15 residues. V was trimmed by 6 bases and J by 1 base, leaving 13 bases between them. CDR1 SNHLY and CDR2 FYNNEI come from the germline V gene. As DNA, the CDR3 is TGTGCCAGCAGCAGGCGGGGAGTGAGCAATCAGCCCCAGCATTTT. Translation: CASSRRGVSNQPQHF.

CDR3 DNA: TGTGCCAGCAGTTACTTGGAGAGTATCACAGATACGCAGTATTTT. Translation gives CASSYLESITDTQYF. The gene calls are TRBV6-6 and TRBJ2-3; D is unclear. Germline CDR1 MNHNY, CDR2 SVGAGI (reference sequence). This CDR3 is 15 amino acids long. Trimming cost V 1 base and J 2 bases, with 10 bases left between them.

Only a few counts were recorded for this clone. The V gene is TRBV12-5, the J gene TRBJ1-2; D gene uncertain. V was trimmed by 0 bases and J by 2 bases, leaving 13 bases between them. The CDR3 runs 16 residues. The germline V gene has CDR1 LGHNT and CDR2 FRNRAP. This chain's CDR3 is CASGLVEAAVNYGYTF. In DNA form, the CDR3 reads TGTGCTAGTGGTTTGGTAGAGGCGGCCGTGAACTATGGCTACACCTTC.

This clone was seen a single time. The CDR3 region has the DNA TGTGCCAGCACCCTAGCCGGGGCTGGAAACACCATATATTTT. It codes for CASTLAGAGNTIYF. The V gene is TRBV28, the J gene TRBJ1-3; unclear D gene. Germline V CDR1 and CDR2: MDHEN, SYDVKM. V was shortened by 7 bases and J by 2 bases, with 12 bases between the two germline ends. The CDR3 runs 14 residues.

J is TRBJ2-4 and V is TRBV10-1; weak D call: TRBD1 (5 bases). The CDR3 has 15 amino acids. Trimming shortened V by 6 bases and J by 0 bases, and 12 bases separated the two germline ends. Germline CDR1 and CDR2: WNHNN and SYGVQD (reference sequence). This CDR3 reads CASRTALLAKNIQYF. For the CDR3, the DNA is TGCGCCAGCAGGACAGCCTTACTAGCCAAAAACATTCAGTACTTC.

This clone was recorded only once. V gene TRBV11-2 combines with J gene TRBJ2-1; D gene unclear. The CDR3 spans 15 residues. V was shortened by 5 bases and J by 0 bases, with 11 bases between the two germline ends. Germline CDR1 and CDR2: SGHAT and FQNNGV. The CDR3 protein is CASSIENFSYNEQFF. In nucleotides, the CDR3 is TGTGCCAGCAGCATCGAAAACTTCTCCTACAATGAGCAGTTCTTC.

The rearrangement joins TRBV30 to TRBJ1-3; D unclear. This CDR3 spans 17 amino acids. The germline gives CDR1 GTSNPN, CDR2 SVGIG (reference sequence). Between the trimmed V and J ends, which lost 2 bases and 4 bases, there was a span of 21 bases. The CDR3 here is CAWSYSVGTAGGNTIYF. DNA for the CDR3: TGTGCCTGGAGTTACTCGGTTGGCACAGCGGGGGGAAACACCATATATTTT.

A word on this clone: At one end the junction does not follow the germline gene, possibly because of a read error. The chain combines TRBV10-3 with TRBJ2-7; TRBD1 aligns across 8 bases. Germline CDR1 and CDR2: ENHRY and SYGVKD. This CDR3 region has 15 residues. CDR3: CAIREGTGGTNEQYF. CDR3 coding DNA: TGTGCCATCCGTGAAGGTACAGGGGGGACGAACGAGCAGTACTTC.

This clone appeared a few times. Additional DNA sequences in this sample encode the identical CDR3. V usage is TRBV6-4 and J usage is TRBJ2-2; weak D call: TRBD2 (5 bases). V was pared by 8 bases and J by 0 bases, with 10 bases between. The CDR3 has 14 residues. Per germline, CDR1 MRHNA and CDR2 SNTAGT. CDR3 region: CASRRESNTGELFF. The CDR3, as DNA: TGTGCCAGCCGACGGGAATCGAACACCGGGGAGCTGTTTTTT.